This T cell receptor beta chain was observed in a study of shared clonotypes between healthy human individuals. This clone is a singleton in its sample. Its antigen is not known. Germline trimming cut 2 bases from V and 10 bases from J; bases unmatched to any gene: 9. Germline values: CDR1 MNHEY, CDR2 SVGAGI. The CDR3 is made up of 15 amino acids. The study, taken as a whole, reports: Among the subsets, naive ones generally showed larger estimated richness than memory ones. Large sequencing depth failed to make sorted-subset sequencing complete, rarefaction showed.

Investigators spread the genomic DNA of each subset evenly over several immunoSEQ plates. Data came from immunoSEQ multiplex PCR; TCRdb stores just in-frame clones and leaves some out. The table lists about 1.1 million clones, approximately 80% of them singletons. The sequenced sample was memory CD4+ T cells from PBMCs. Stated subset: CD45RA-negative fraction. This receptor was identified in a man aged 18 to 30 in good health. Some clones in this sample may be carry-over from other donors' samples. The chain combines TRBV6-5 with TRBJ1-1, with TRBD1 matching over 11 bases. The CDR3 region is CASSYRDRGTRGAFF. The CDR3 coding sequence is TGTGCCAGCAGTTACCGGGACAGGGGGACCCGGGGAGCTTTCTTT.